These T cell receptor beta chains were read from a single sample in a study of CD8+ T cells in alopecia areata. Only in-frame clones appear in the TCRdb table, and some are missing; sequencing was by immunoSEQ multiplex PCR. Here the sample spans more than 90,000 clones, roughly three fifths being singletons. Sequencing used CD8+ T cells sorted from blood, obtained at week 24, from a patient treated with tofacitinib. The receptors originated from a human donor with alopecia areata. The CDR3 runs from the conserved cysteine through the conserved F or W. The D gene is left open where the match is weak. For some rows the clone size is stated as once, few or many, or as a class when expanded; others skip it.

abundance	d_gene	v_gene	j_gene	CDR3nt	CDR3aa
NA	NA	TRBV6-5	TRBJ1-2	TGTGCCAGCAACGGGGGCAGTGGCTACACCTTC	CASNGGSGYTF
few	NA	TRBV23-1	TRBJ1-1	TGCGCCAGCAGTCAATCTAAGGCTTTCTTT	CASSQSKAFF
NA	TRBD1	TRBV6-5	TRBJ1-2	TGTGCCAGCAGTCCAAGGACAGGGTCGTATGGCTACACCTTC	CASSPRTGSYGYTF
NA	NA	TRBV27	TRBJ1-2	TGTGCCAGCAGTTTATACTTTGGGCGGGCCTATGGCTACACCTTC	CASSLYFGRAYGYTF
NA	TRBD1	TRBV6-5	TRBJ2-1	TGTGCCAGCAGTTACGAGGGACAGTTCAATGAGCAGTTCTTC	CASSYEGQFNEQFF
NA	NA	TRBV2	TRBJ2-7	TGTGCCAGCAGTGACAACACCTACGAGCAGTACTTC	CASSDNTYEQYF
few	NA	TRBV6-1	TRBJ2-5	TGTGCCAGCAGTGAACCTTACCGCGAAGATTTACAAGAGACCCAGTACTTC	CASSEPYREDLQETQYF
NA	NA	TRBV5-4	TRBJ1-2	TGTGCCAGCAGCACTACGTCGGGCACCTTC	CASSTTSGTF
NA	TRBD2	TRBV27	TRBJ2-7	TGTGCCAGCAGTCCCCTCCGCACTAGCGGCGTATACGAGCAGTACTTC	CASSPLRTSGVYEQYF
NA	TRBD1	TRBV10-3	TRBJ2-7	TGTGCCATCAGTGAGGCGGACAGGGTGAATTACGAGCAGTACTTC	CAISEADRVNYEQYF
NA	NA	TRBV9	TRBJ1-1	TGTGCCAGCAGCGAGAATGTGCCAGGGACGAACACTGAAGCTTTCTTT	CASSENVPGTNTEAFF
NA	NA	TRBV6-1	TRBJ2-1	TGTGCCAGCAGTGATAGCAGCCTTTACAATGAGCAGTTCTTC	CASSDSSLYNEQFF
NA	NA	TRBV6-5	TRBJ2-7	TGTGCCAGCAGTTACTCCCGCCTCCACGAGCAGTACTTC	CASSYSRLHEQYF
NA	TRBD2	TRBV27	TRBJ2-1	TGTGCCAGCAGTCCTGGTTCTAGCGGGGGGTTCAATGAGCAGTTCTTC	CASSPGSSGGFNEQFF
NA	NA	TRBV2	TRBJ1-4	TGTGCCAGCATACTTGGAGAGGAAAAACTGTTTTTT	CASILGEEKLFF
NA	TRBD1	TRBV9	TRBJ2-7	TGTGCCAGCAGCCCCTCCGGGACAGGGGGCGCCCCGTTCTTC	CASSPSGTGGAPFF
NA	NA	TRBV9	TRBJ2-2	TGTGCCAGCAGCGTAGCTCCGGGTACCGGGGAGCTGTTTTTT	CASSVAPGTGELFF
once	NA	TRBV4-1	TRBJ2-3	TGCGCCAGCAGCCAAGCTACCGGCACAGATACGCAGTATTTT	CASSQATGTDTQYF
NA	NA	TRBV5-6	TRBJ2-1	TGTGCCAGCAGCCTAAACGACCGGGACACGTACAATGAGCAGTTCTTC	CASSLNDRDTYNEQFF
NA	NA	TRBV9	TRBJ1-1	TGTGCCTCTCAGGGGTCGGACACTGAAGCTTTCTTT	CASQGSDTEAFF
few	NA	TRBV29-1	TRBJ2-1	TGCAGCGTTGAGGGGATCTCCTACAATGAGCAGTTCTTC	CSVEGISYNEQFF
NA	TRBD2	TRBV5-6	TRBJ2-7	TGTGCCAGCAGCTTATCTAGCGGGGGCTACGAGCAGTACTTC	CASSLSSGGYEQYF
NA	NA	TRBV27	TRBJ2-2	TGTGCCAGCAGTTCCACAGGCACCGGGGAGCTGTTTTTT	CASSSTGTGELFF
once	NA	TRBV7-9	TRBJ2-6	TGTGCCAGCAGCTTAGGGAGGGTCGGTGCCTCTGGGGCCAACGTCCTGACTTTC	CASSLGRVGASGANVLTF
NA	TRBD2	TRBV5-6	TRBJ2-1	TGTGCCAGCAGCTCCGGATTGACTAGCGGGGGGTCGGGAGACAATGAGCAGTTCTTC	CASSSGLTSGGSGDNEQFF
NA	NA	TRBV9	TRBJ1-2	TGTGCCAGCAGCGCCCAACAGGGTTGGTATGGCTACACCTTC	CASSAQQGWYGYTF